This paragraph covers one T cell receptor beta chain sequence. Its antigen has not been determined. Per-base qualities were not stored, and no clone one base away is much larger. This sample was included in a study of cytomegalovirus exposure and HLA in healthy donors (dated by TCRdb to between 2016 and 2019). At the level of the whole study: In an earlier analysis of 450 to 750 of the donors, approximately 260 Gb of sequence data and 90 million to 120 million unique TCR beta sequences from roughly 190 million T cells were reported. Donor age, sex, ethnicity and CMV serostatus were compiled alongside the repertoire data. On average, roughly 240,000 unique TCR beta nucleotide sequences were sequenced per donor among 350 to 400 genotyped donors of the cohort, with roughly 18% of those sequences being non-productive. A later genetic analysis took genome-wide SNP genotypes for about 55% of the 666 donors and used that subset as a discovery cohort. All discovery cohort repertoires had been generated on a single sequencing platform. An early release covering approximately 600 HLA-typed donors comprised about 300 gigabases of sequencing data and around 80 million unique TCR sequences. Rather than using new phenotypic data, the later analysis identified candidate immune exposures from TCR beta sequences and from how often those sequences occurred across donors. The study aimed to test whether cataloging public T cell receptors could reveal signatures of past pathogen exposure. The T cell repertoires of several hundred subjects were profiled by immunosequencing and related to cytomegalovirus serostatus. About five DR-DQ haplotypes were treated as single units for association and clustering because of strong linkage in the cohort. To decide whether each TCR beta V gene segment behaved as functional or pseudogenic, an earlier analysis of nearly 600 of the donors relied on high-throughput TCR beta sequencing. HLA typing covered class I and class II loci at four-digit resolution. To predict cytomegalovirus infection status, the study brought together high-throughput TCR immunosequencing, statistical association of individual TCRs with disease status, and machine learning. Along with the roughly 670-subject first cohort, a separate validation cohort of over 90 different subjects was used. The genetic ancestry cluster associated with self-reported Caucasian donors included roughly four fifths of the roughly 360 genotyped donors. In a later analysis, previously published TCR beta repertoires from several hundred donors were re-analyzed and high-resolution HLA genotyping was added so that TCR occurrence patterns could be studied. Typing coverage differed by locus: A, B, C, DRB1 and DQB1 were typed in roughly 629-640 donors, DQA1 in 500 to 550, DPA1 in over 600, and DPB1 in 472.

The CDR3 holds 13 amino acids from the cysteine to the phenylalanine. This entry keeps only the CDR3 DNA: 39 bases, framed from base 1. Reading the germline V gene gives CDR1 MDHEN and CDR2 SYDVKM. V is pared back by 6 bases and J by 2 bases, with 10 bases lying between the germline termini. The library was made by the immunoSEQ multiplex PCR assay. The multiplex PCR relied on a mix of 60 forward primers for TCR Vbeta segments and 13 reverse primers for TCR Jbeta segments. A multiplex PCR assay on genomic DNA amplified the CDR3 region of rearranged TCR beta genes. The Illumina HiSeq System was used to sequence the amplified TCR beta libraries as 87-base-pair reads. In the authors' own workflow: In a later analysis, 80 million or so unique TCR beta chains were counted across the roughly 670 repertoires, and roughly 9.9 million of these chains were shared by at least two donors. A nearest-neighbor algorithm error-corrected the raw reads and collapsed the reads into unique sequences, merging closely related sequences to remove PCR and sequencing errors. CDR3 sequences were aligned to IMGT reference sequences to assign V, D and J gene segments. Each retained sequence needed at least a six-nucleotide match to both a V gene segment and a J gene segment. Rearrangements were called productive when the CDR3 lacked stop codons and stayed in frame with V and J; all others were non-productive. CDR3 was defined by IMGT convention, running from the second conserved V-encoded cysteine to the conserved J-encoded phenylalanine. The earlier analysis of a few hundred of the donors excluded any sequence lacking an unambiguous match to a single V gene segment. In an earlier analysis of some 590 of the donors, a V segment was called functional when productive rearrangements were above 56.7%, and segregating when the standard deviation between donors exceeded 5%. To diagnose cytomegalovirus status from the catalog of TCR beta chain sequences, a statistical classification framework was built. In a later analysis, TCR nucleotide sequences were compared against IMGT/GENE-DB human TR gene sequences so that V and J genes could be assigned. A later analysis assigned CDR3 sequences and most-parsimonious VDJ recombination scenarios with the TCRdist pipeline. In a later analysis, each TCR beta chain was defined by its CDR3 amino acid sequence together with its V-gene family, and reads without a unique V-gene family were excluded. To address suspected cross-contamination and a sequencing artifact, a later analysis removed approximately 590 highly shared, low-generation-probability nucleotide sequences. In a later analysis, a clonal expansion index was calculated for each public chain from normalized within-repertoire ranks of inferred template counts. Generation probabilities in a later analysis came from a VDJ recombination model fitted to out-of-frame rearrangements, and those results were checked against IGoR. Hypergeometric tests were used in a later analysis to score TCR-TCR, TCR-HLA and TCR-CMV co-occurrence, with a repertoire-size bias correction applied to the TCR pairs. In a later analysis, false discovery rates were estimated by permuting HLA or CMV assignments 20 times. A later analysis grouped co-occurring TCRs with DBSCAN, adding TCRdist sequence similarity when clustering within HLA-allele-positive subsets. Co-occurrence clustering excluded repertoires with fewer than 30,000 or more than 120,000 public chains, plus five with anomalous nucleotide sharing. In its TCRdb copy, this immuneACCESS table keeps in-frame sequences only and misses some clones. Where compared with another copy, unresolved V genes explain less than half of these, and the others have no known cause. The V and J calls and the clone size are those of that table, but D and trimming were determined from the DNA. This sample gives approximately 72,000 clones in total; about 78% of them show up just once. The ten largest clones add up to about 5.5% of the sample.

In total, 630 or so healthy bone marrow donors made up the cohort. All cohort members were sampled while nominally healthy, although unrecorded immune exposures were likely present. The donor was CMV seropositive and belonged to the group of 270 or so seropositive cohort members. Every donor gave a peripheral blood sample, and the peripheral blood mononuclear cells from that sample were used for TCR beta sequencing. The Qiagen DNeasy Blood Extraction Kit was used to extract genomic DNA from the blood cell samples. What the authors observed across the whole study: V-gene and J-gene trimming of TCR beta chains was associated with a missense DCLRE1C variant in a later genetic analysis, and the association was replicated in an independent cohort. In both the original and validation cohorts, the classifier was reported to diagnose cytomegalovirus status with high specificity and sensitivity. CMV serostatus was the only immune exposure information available for the cohort. Broadly in line with IMGT annotations, most TCR beta V segments showed up in productive rearrangements about 90% or about 30% of the time in an earlier analysis of around 550 of the donors. When HLA alleles, especially DR and DQ, strongly co-occurred, attributing TCR associations to individual alleles was difficult. A few of the identified cytomegalovirus-associated TCR beta chains were confirmed in vitro to be specific for cytomegalovirus antigens. A later analysis found that HLA-associated TCR beta chains were more clonally expanded and had lower generation probabilities than equally common non-associated chains. While some public TCRs were present in many individuals, most TCR sequences turned up only very rarely across donors. In a later analysis, TCR association rates were found to vary across HLA loci, with the most associated TCRs seen for DRB1 alleles and the fewest for HLA-C alleles. Because HLA typing was missing for some donors at each locus, association tests included only the typed subset. In a later genetic analysis, fewer N-insertions in productive TCRs were reported among donors in an Asian-associated ancestry cluster than the 666-donor mean. Linkage disequilibrium might explain the correlated functional status among segregating V segments, but an unknown experimental factor could not be ruled out. The presence/absence analyses assumed that sequencing depth was roughly uniform across donors, and that assumption may not be true. It was suggested by the authors that the approach could potentially be generalized to other disease states and immunological phenotypes. A further reported finding was that TCR beta sequences accurately predicted the HLA-A and HLA-B alleles for most subjects in the first cohort. A cluster of highly shared sequence variants was judged likely to be a technical artifact of the sequencing pipeline. Because counts were too low, approximately 18 rarely observed V segments, including chromosome 9 orphons, were excluded from the earlier analysis of 587 of the donors. A later analysis reported that several top co-occurrence clusters appeared linked to parvovirus B19, influenza, CMV and Epstein-Barr virus. Because the 87-base-pair reads could not distinguish some IMGT-functional V segments, including TRBV6-2 and TRBV6-3, those segments were excluded. Only TCR beta chains were sequenced in this cohort, and the absence of alpha or paired-chain data limited detectable features. In a later analysis, most CMV-associated TCR beta chains were found to appear HLA-restricted, with HLA associations seemingly driven largely by CMV exposure. In a later analysis, 15,000 to 20,000 TCR beta sequences were associated with specific HLA alleles at a false discovery rate of 0.05. The study gave a list of more than 150 TCR beta chains associated with cytomegalovirus.

Sequencing was carried out using PBMCs. In this chain, TRBV28 is recombined with TRBJ1-2, with the D gene not confidently named. The sequence was obtained from a male donor in good health and CMV-seropositive. The CDR3 protein sequence reads: CASSLQSNYGYTF. The DNA sequence is as follows: TGTGCCAGCAGCCTACAGAGCAACTATGGCTACACCTTC.